Below are 20 T cell receptor beta chains sequenced from a single sample in a study of blood T cell repertoires in COVID-19 (dated by TCRdb to between 2020 and 2021). The library was prepared using the immunoSEQ multiplex PCR assay. TCRdb obtained this table from immuneACCESS and retained in-frame rearrangements with V and J assigned. These tables miss some clones; where compared with another copy, unresolved V genes account for less than half of the shortfall, and the remainder is unexplained. This sample comprises 250,000 to 300,000 clones, 86% of them detected only once. Of the sample, about 12% is held by the ten largest clones. Sequencing was performed on peripheral blood. Source of these receptors: a woman in her thirties with COVID-19, enrolled during active disease.

In this sample, this clone turned up once. The chain couples TRBV7-6 to TRBJ2-1; TRBD2 agrees at 8 bases. The V and J ends lost 1 base and 2 bases, in that order; junction bases with no gene match: 1. The CDR3 contains 15 residues. Germline CDR1 and CDR2: SGHVS and FNYEAQ. CDR3 coding DNA: TGTGCCAGCAGCTTAGTTAGCGGGGCCTACAATGAGCAGTTCTTC. This gives the protein CASSLVSGAYNEQFF.

The chain uses TRBV21-1 and TRBJ2-5; TRBD2, the D gene given by the table, was not confirmed from the DNA. TRBV21-1 is listed as a pseudogene. The CDR3 extends over 14 amino acids. CDR3 amino acids: CASSTRLAEETQYF. The CDR3 coding sequence is TGTGCCAGCAGCACTAGACTAGCGGAAGAGACCCAGTACTTC.

The chain joins TRBV24-1 to TRBJ1-4; D call uncertain. Trimming removed 2 bases from V and 5 bases from J, with 26 bases in between. CDR3 length equals 20 residues. CDR1 and CDR2 from the germline V gene are KGHDR and SFDVKD. The CDR3 sequence is CATSDSLVGAPGVGNEKLFF. CDR3 in DNA: TGTGCCACCAGTGATTCCCTTGTAGGAGCCCCGGGAGTAGGAAATGAAAAACTGTTTTTT.

In this sample, this clone turned up once. V and J are TRBV5-1 and TRBJ1-2; D is perhaps TRBD1 (5 bases). The CDR3 covers 14 residues. V lost 4 bases and J 5 bases, leaving 15 bases between the germline ends. Per the germline V gene, CDR1 is SGHRS and CDR2 is YFSETQ. The CDR3 spells CASSPGSGSYGYTF. The CDR3 nucleotides read TGCGCCAGCAGCCCCGGGTCAGGGTCGTATGGCTACACCTTC. The full variable domain, rest sourced from reference TRBV5-1 and TRBJ1-2, is KAGVTQTPRYLIKTRGQQVTLSCSPISGHRSVSWYQQTPGQGLQFLFEYFSETQRNKGNFPGRFSGRQFSNSRSEMNVSTLELGDSALYLCASSPGSGSYGYTFGSGTRLTVV.

CDR3 protein: CASSFYGAMKHTYNEQFF. CDR3 bases: TGTGCCAGCAGTTTTTATGGGGCGATGAAACATACCTACAATGAGCAGTTCTTC. The V call is TRBV28, the J call TRBJ2-1; TRBD1 is a possible D gene (5 bases). Trimming stripped 3 bases from V and 2 bases from J, with 20 bases between. The germline gives CDR1 MDHEN, CDR2 SYDVKM. The CDR3 contains 18 residues.

V gene TRBV9 combines with J gene TRBJ2-7, with D perhaps TRBD2 (5 bases). Trimming cost V 0 bases and J 4 bases, with 14 bases left between them. The CDR3 extends over 15 amino acids. Germline CDR1 reads SGDLS; CDR2 reads YYNGEE. In DNA, the CDR3 is TGTGCCAGCAGCGTAGCGGCGGCGGGCACTTACGAGCAGTACTTC. Translating gives CASSVAAAGTYEQYF. Based on the CDR3 plus reference TRBV9 and TRBJ2-7, the full variable domain is DSGVTQTPKHLITATGQRVTLRCSPRSGDLSVYWYQQSLDQGLQFLIQYYNGEERAKGNILERFSAQQFPDLHSELNLSSLELGDSALYFCASSVAAAGTYEQYFGPGTRLTVT.

This chain joins TRBV6-5 and TRBJ1-2, with 9 nucleotides matching TRBD1. V dropped 6 bases and J dropped 8; count of bases not matched to a gene: 10. The CDR3 extends over 14 amino acids. Germline V gene data show CDR1 as MNHEY and CDR2 as SVGAGI. The CDR3 spells CASSRDRASYGYTF. The CDR3 coding sequence is TGTGCCAGCAGCCGGGACAGGGCATCGTACGGCTACACCTTC.

The chain couples TRBV27 to TRBJ2-2, with TRBD1 as a possible D gene (6 bases). The germline gives CDR1 MNHEY, CDR2 SMNVEV (reference sequence). The ends were cut back, 3 bases at V and 6 bases at J, with 17 bases in the middle. CDR3 length: 16 residues. For the CDR3, the DNA is TGTGCCAGCAGTTTTAGCAGGGGAGAGTTTGCCGGGGAGCTGTTTTTT. Translation gives CASSFSRGEFAGELFF.

The chain carries TRBV6-6 and TRBJ2-5; possible D gene TRBD2, 5 bases. From germline, CDR1 is MNHNY and CDR2 SVGAGI (reference sequence). The V end lost 2 bases, the J end lost 3 bases, and 16 bases lay between the germline ends. The CDR3 runs 16 residues. The CDR3 DNA sequence: TGTGCCAGCAGTTACGGACTTACGGTCCACGAAGAGACCCAGTACTTC. Translated, it gives CASSYGLTVHEETQYF.

The V call is TRBV19, the J call TRBJ1-2; tentative D call: TRBD1 (5 bases). V was clipped by 7 bases and J by 10 bases, with 22 bases between them. In germline, CDR1 is LNHDA, CDR2 SQIVND (reference sequence). The CDR3 loop spans 14 amino acids. This CDR3 reads CASNYGTDYGDYTF. In nucleotides, the CDR3 is TGTGCCAGTAATTACGGGACGGACTATGGGGACTACACCTTC.

This clone was detected only a few times. The chain employs TRBV2 and TRBJ1-5; D may be TRBD1 (6 bases). The ends were cut back, 6 bases at V and 5 bases at J, with 8 bases in the middle. This CDR3 has 12 amino acids. The germline V gene encodes CDR1 SNHLY and CDR2 FYNNEI. Here the CDR3 reads CASRDSYQPQHF. CDR3 bases: TGTGCCAGCAGGGACAGTTATCAGCCCCAGCATTTT.

The rearrangement uses TRBV27 and TRBJ2-1; D remains ambiguous. Per germline, CDR1 MNHEY and CDR2 SMNVEV (reference sequence). CDR3 length: 14 residues. Trimming pared 11 bases from V and 8 bases from J, leaving 22 bases between. The CDR3 reads CACGGSSVFDEQFF. CDR3 coding DNA: TGTGCCTGTGGCGGAAGTTCGGTCTTCGATGAGCAGTTCTTC.

V and J are TRBV11-2 and TRBJ1-4; D not certain. Germline CDR1 reads SGHAT; CDR2 reads FQNNGV. V lost 6 bases and J 11 bases, leaving 10 bases between the germline ends. This CDR3 comprises 11 residues. CDR3 sequence reads: CASSQGGKLFF. CDR3 sequence (DNA): TGTGCCAGCAGTCAAGGAGGGAAACTGTTTTTT.

This rearrangement joins TRBV27 to TRBJ2-7, with 10 bases aligning to TRBD2. The germline gives CDR1 MNHEY, CDR2 SMNVEV (reference sequence). The J segment lost 13 bases and the V segment lost 3 bases, leaving 9 bases of the junction unmatched. The CDR3 sequence is 13 residues long. CDR3 residues: CASSFSGGLQIYF. CDR3 sequence (DNA): TGTGCCAGCAGTTTTAGCGGGGGGCTCCAGATATACTTC.

The chain's CDR3 is CASIDRTEGGAKKLTQYF. The DNA of the CDR3 is TGTGCCAGCATCGACCGAACGGAGGGGGGGGCTAAGAAGCTAACCCAGTACTTC. This rearrangement joins TRBV5-7 to TRBJ2-5; D may be TRBD2 (7 bases). TRBV5-7 is an ORF for which the function is uncertain. This CDR3 spans 18 amino acids. Between the trimmed V and J ends, which lost 6 bases and 8 bases, there was a span of 32 bases.

The V and J genes are TRBV12-5 and TRBJ1-2; no firm D call. Germline assignment: CDR1 LGHNT and CDR2 FRNRAP. With 6 bases removed from V and 3 bases from J, the gap between germline ends came to 14 bases. The CDR3 length is 14 residues. CDR3 sequence reads: CASGIPIRYYGYTF. CDR3 DNA sequence: TGTGCTAGTGGGATCCCCATCAGGTACTATGGCTACACCTTC.

The genes are TRBV3-1 (or the pseudogene TRBV3-2) and TRBJ1-2; TRBD1 matches 7 bases. V shed 4 bases and J 1 base; nucleotides not matched to a gene: 6. Per germline, CDR1 LGHDT and CDR2 YNNKEL (reference sequence). The CDR3 sequence is 15 residues long. CDR3 coding DNA: TGTGCCAGCAGCCGTACAGGGGCGCGTAACTATGGCTACACCTTC. As protein: CASSRTGARNYGYTF.

CDR3 nucleotides: TGTGCCAGCACCCGGGTGGGGGGGATCGATCTTCTTACTTTCTTT. Encoded protein: CASTRVGGIDLLTFF. The V gene is TRBV7-6, the J gene TRBJ1-1; tentatively, D is TRBD1 (5 bases). Trimming removed 7 bases from V and 12 bases from J, with 27 bases in between. The germline V gene has CDR1 SGHVS and CDR2 FNYEAQ. CDR3 size: 15 residues.

The gene calls are TRBV6-5 and TRBJ2-1; perhaps TRBD2 as D (6 bases). The germline gives CDR1 MNHEY, CDR2 SVGAGI. V lost 0 bases and J 5 bases, leaving 14 bases between the germline ends. The CDR3 runs 16 residues. The CDR3 loop is CASSYSSRGRHNEQFF. Here the CDR3 DNA reads TGTGCCAGCAGTTACTCCTCACGGGGGAGGCACAATGAGCAGTTCTTC.

The chain carries TRBV4-1 and TRBJ2-5; 8 bases agree with TRBD2. The V and J ends lost 4 bases and 0 bases, in that order; junction bases with no gene match: 13. The CDR3 loop spans 18 amino acids. The germline V gene encodes CDR1 MGHRA and CDR2 YSYEKL. The CDR3 loop reads CASSPRFSGGGNQETQYF. CDR3 coding DNA: TGCGCCAGCAGCCCTAGATTTTCCGGCGGGGGGAACCAAGAGACCCAGTACTTC.